This T cell receptor beta chain is from a study of shared clonotypes between healthy human individuals. Study results and limitations: An anticipated effect of sequencing depth on clonotype sharing among donors was recognized. Sample collection involved blood only; tissue repertoires are likely different. A generally larger estimated richness was seen in naive subsets than in memory subsets.

Cells designated naive CD8 were CD45RO-negative and were positively selected for CCR7, with terminally differentiated effector memory CD45RA+ cells excluded. Donors had no recently reported acute infections or vaccinations and were HIV-negative. CDR1 and CDR2 (germline): SEHNR, FQNEAQ (reference sequence). Trimming took 8 bases from V and 6 from J, leaving 17 bases between them. The CDR3 length is 13 residues. The protocol was immunoSEQ multiplex PCR, while the TCRdb copy is restricted to in-frame clones and leaves out a portion. The data show about 1,800,000 clones, approximately 94% seen once. Concerning this clone itself: Its antigen is unknown.

The clonotype originates from a young man in good health. The V call is TRBV7-9, the J call TRBJ2-7; D is ambiguous. The sequenced sample was naive CD8+ T cells sorted from blood. The CDR3 protein is CASAVMANGEQYF. The CDR3 coding sequence is TGTGCCAGCGCAGTCATGGCTAATGGCGAGCAGTACTTC.